This T cell receptor beta chain was profiled in a study of T cell repertoires in cytomegalovirus infection. Study-level background: From public TCR beta signatures came an indication of both CMV infection and matching HLA type.

This clonotype occurred many times. Its matching antigen is unknown. From the reads, TCRdb called clonotypes with MiXCR, one entry per CDR3 protein. The sample includes 200,000 to 300,000 distinct CDR3 sequences, approximately 9.2% of them seen just once. General study results and limits: Of the TCR beta families, the public ones yielded a cumulative frequency that identified carriers of CMV plus the relevant HLA. HLA-C-restricted CMV-specific TCR beta clonotypes prevailed in the ex vivo response.

Input material: PBMCs. The TCR was taken from a human donor in good health (CMV status not recorded). Some clones in this sample may be carry-over from other donors' samples.

The CDR3 DNA reads as TGTGCCAGCAGCTTCTTAGTGGATCAGCCCCAGCATTTT. Protein: CASSFLVDQPQHF. This rearrangement joins TRBV7-2 to TRBJ1-5; the D is unclear. Trimming cost V 3 bases and J 5 bases, with 8 bases left between them. The CDR3 spans 13 residues. Germline V gene lookup returns CDR1 SGHTA and CDR2 FQGNSA.